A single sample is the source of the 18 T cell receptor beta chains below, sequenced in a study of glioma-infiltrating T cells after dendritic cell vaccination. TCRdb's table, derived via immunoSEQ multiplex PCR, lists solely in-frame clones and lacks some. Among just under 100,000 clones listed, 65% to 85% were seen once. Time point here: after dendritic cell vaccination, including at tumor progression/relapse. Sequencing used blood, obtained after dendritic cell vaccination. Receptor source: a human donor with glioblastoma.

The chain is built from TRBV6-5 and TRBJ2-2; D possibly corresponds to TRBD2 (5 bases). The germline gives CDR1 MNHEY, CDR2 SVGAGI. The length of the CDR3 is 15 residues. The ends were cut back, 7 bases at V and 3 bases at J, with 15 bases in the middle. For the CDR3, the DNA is TGTGCCAGCACCTCCCCAGCGGAATACACCGGGGAGCTGTTTTTT. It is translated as CASTSPAEYTGELFF.

CDR3 nucleotide sequence: TGCGCCAGCAGCTTGGCTTTGGGGGCGCCTAGTAGTGAAGCTTTCTTT. Its translation: CASSLALGAPSSEAFF. The chain is built from TRBV5-1 and TRBJ1-1; maybe TRBD1 (6 bases). This CDR3 is 16 amino acids long. Germline loops: CDR1 SGHRS, CDR2 YFSETQ. V lost 0 bases and J 7 bases, leaving 19 bases between the germline ends.

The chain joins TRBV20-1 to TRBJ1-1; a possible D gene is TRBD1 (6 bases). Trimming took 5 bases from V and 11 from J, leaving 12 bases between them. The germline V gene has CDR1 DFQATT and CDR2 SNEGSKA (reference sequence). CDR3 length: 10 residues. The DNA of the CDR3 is TGCAGTGCTTGGGGGCGGGAGGCTTTCTTT. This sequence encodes CSAWGREAFF.

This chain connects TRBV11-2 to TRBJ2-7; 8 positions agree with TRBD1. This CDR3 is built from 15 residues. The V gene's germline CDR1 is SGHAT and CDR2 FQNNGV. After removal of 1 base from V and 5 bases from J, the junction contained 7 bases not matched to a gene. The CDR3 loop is CASSLGTGRVHEQYF. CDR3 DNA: TGTGCCAGCAGCTTAGGGACAGGGCGCGTCCACGAGCAGTACTTC.

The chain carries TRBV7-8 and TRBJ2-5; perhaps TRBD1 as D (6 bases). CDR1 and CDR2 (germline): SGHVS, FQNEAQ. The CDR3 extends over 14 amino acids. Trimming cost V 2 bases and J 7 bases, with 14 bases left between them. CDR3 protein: CASSLMWTEGTQYF. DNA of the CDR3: TGTGCCAGCAGCTTAATGTGGACAGAGGGGACCCAGTACTTC.

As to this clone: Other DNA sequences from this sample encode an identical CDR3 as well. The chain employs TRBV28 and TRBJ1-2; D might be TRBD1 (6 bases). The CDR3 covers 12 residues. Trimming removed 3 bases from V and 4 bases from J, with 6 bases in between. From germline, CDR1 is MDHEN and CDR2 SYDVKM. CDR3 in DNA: TGTGCCAGCAGTTTGACAGGCTATGGCTACACCTTC. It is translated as CASSLTGYGYTF.

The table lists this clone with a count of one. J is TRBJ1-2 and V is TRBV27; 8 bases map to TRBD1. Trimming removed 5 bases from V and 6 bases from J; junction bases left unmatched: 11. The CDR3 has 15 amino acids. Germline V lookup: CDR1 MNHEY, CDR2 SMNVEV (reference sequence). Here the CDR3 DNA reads TGTGCCAGCAGTACCAGACAGGGGAGGACTGATGGCTACACCTTC. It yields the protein CASSTRQGRTDGYTF.

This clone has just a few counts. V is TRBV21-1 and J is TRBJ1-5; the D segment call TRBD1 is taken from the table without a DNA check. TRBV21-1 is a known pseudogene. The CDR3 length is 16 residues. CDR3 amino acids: CASSKMEEQGGEPQHF. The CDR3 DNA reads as TGTGCCAGCAGCAAAATGGAAGAACAGGGTGGTGAGCCCCAGCATTTT.

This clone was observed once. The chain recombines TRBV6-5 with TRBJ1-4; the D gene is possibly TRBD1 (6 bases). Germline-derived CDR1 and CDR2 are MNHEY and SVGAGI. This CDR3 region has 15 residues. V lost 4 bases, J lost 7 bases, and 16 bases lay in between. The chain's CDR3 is CASSSTGNSGEKLFF. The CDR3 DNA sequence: TGTGCCAGCAGTTCCACAGGGAATTCCGGTGAAAAACTGTTTTTT.

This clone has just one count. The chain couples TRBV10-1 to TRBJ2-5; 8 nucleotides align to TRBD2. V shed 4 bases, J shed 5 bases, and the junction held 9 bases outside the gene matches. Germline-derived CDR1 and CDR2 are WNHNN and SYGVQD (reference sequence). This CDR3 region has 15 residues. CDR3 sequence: CASSASGGGEETQYF. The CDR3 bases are TGCGCCAGCAGTGCGTCGGGAGGGGGTGAGGAGACCCAGTACTTC.

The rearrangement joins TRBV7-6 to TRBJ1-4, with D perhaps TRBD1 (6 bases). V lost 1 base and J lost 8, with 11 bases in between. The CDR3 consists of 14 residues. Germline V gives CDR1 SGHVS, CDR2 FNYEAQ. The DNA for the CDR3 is TGTGCCAGCAGCTTAGGCCAGGGGATCGAAAAACTGTTTTTT. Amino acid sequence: CASSLGQGIEKLFF. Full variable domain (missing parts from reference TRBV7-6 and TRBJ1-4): GAGVSQSPRYKVTKRGQDVALRCDPISGHVSLYWYRQALGQGPEFLTYFNYEAQQDKSGLPNDRFSAERPEGSISTLTIQRTEQRDSAMYRCASSLGQGIEKLFFGSGTQLSVL.

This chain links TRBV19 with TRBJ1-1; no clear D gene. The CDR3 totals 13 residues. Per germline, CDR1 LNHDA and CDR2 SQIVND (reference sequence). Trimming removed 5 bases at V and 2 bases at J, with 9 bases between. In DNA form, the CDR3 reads TGTGCCAGTAGTCCGACGGGAAACACTGAAGCTTTCTTT. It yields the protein CASSPTGNTEAFF.

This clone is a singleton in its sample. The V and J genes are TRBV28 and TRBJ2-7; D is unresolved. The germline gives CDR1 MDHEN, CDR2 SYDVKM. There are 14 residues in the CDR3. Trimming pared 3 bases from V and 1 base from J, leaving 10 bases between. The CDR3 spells CASSLILRSYEQYF. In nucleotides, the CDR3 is TGTGCCAGCAGTTTGATTCTACGATCCTACGAGCAGTACTTC.

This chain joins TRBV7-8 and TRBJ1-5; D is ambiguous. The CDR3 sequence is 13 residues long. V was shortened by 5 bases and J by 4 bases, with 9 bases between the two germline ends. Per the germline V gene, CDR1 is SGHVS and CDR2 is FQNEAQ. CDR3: CASSLRGNQPQHF. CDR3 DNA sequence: TGTGCCAGCAGCCTCCGGGGAAATCAGCCCCAGCATTTT. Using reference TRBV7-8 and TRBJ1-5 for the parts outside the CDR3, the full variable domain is GAGVSQSPRYKVAKRGQDVALRCDPISGHVSLFWYQQALGQGPEFLTYFQNEAQLDKSGLPSDRFFAERPEGSVSTLKIQRTQQEDSAVYLCASSLRGNQPQHFGDGTRLSIL.

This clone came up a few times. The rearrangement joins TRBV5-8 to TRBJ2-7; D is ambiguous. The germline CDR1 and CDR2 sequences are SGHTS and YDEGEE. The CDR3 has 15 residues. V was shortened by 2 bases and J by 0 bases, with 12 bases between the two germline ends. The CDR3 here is CASSFKVQSSYEQYF. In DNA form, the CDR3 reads TGTGCCAGCAGCTTCAAGGTACAGAGCTCCTACGAGCAGTACTTC.

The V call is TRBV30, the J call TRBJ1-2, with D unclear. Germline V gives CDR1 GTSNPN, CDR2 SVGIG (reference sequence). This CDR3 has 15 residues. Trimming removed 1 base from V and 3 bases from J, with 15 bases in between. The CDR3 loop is CAWSAPPSGDYGYTF. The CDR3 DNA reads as TGTGCCTGGAGTGCCCCCCCCAGCGGGGACTATGGCTACACCTTC.

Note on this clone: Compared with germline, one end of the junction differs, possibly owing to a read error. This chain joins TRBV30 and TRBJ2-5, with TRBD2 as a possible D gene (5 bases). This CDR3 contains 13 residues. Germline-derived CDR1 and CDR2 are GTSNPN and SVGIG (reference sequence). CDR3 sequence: CVWNPGSQETQYF. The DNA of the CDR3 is TGTGTCTGGAACCCGGGAAGCCAAGAGACCCAGTACTTC.

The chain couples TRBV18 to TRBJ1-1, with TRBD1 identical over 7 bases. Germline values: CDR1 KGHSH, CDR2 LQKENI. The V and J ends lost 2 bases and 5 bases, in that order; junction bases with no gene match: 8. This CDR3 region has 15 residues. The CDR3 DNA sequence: TGTGCCAGCTCACCAGGAGGGGGCGCTTGGACTGAAGCTTTCTTT. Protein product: CASSPGGGAWTEAFF.